The rows below give T cell receptor beta chains drawn from one sample of a study of follicular helper T cells after annual influenza vaccination. Sequenced by immunoSEQ multiplex PCR; TCRdb stores in-frame clones only, minus some. The sample has under 15,000 clones; 60% to 80% are singletons. Sequencing used CXCR5- memory CD4+ T cells sorted from blood, obtained on the day of influenza vaccination. The receptors come from an adult who received the influenza vaccine. CDR3s include the opening cysteine and the closing phenylalanine or tryptophan. The D gene is left open where the match is weak. Rows may omit the clone size; those that give it use once, few, many or a size class.

v_gene: TRBV10-3; d_gene: TRBD1; j_gene: TRBJ2-2; abundance: .; CDR3nt: TGTGCCATCAGTAATCGCCCGGGACAGTCGAACACCGGGGAGCTGTTTTTT; CDR3aa: CAISNRPGQSNTGELFF
v_gene: TRBV2; d_gene: .; j_gene: TRBJ1-2; abundance: .; CDR3nt: TGTGCCAGCAGTATTAGGTCCGGGGGCTACACCTTC; CDR3aa: CASSIRSGGYTF
v_gene: TRBV13; d_gene: TRBD2; j_gene: TRBJ2-5; abundance: .; CDR3nt: TGTGCCAGCAGCTTATTCCCGGGGACTAGCGGGGGGGCGACTCAGTACTTC; CDR3aa: CASSLFPGTSGGATQYF
v_gene: TRBV7-2; d_gene: .; j_gene: TRBJ1-2; abundance: .; CDR3nt: TGTGCCAGCAGCCTGGGGGGCCGGCGACTGTCGGGATATGGCTACACCTTC; CDR3aa: CASSLGGRRLSGYGYTF
v_gene: TRBV11-2; d_gene: .; j_gene: TRBJ2-3; abundance: .; CDR3nt: TGTGCCAGCAGCTTAAGGTCTTTGGCTGCTGGTCCGCAGTATTTT; CDR3aa: CASSLRSLAAGPQYF
v_gene: TRBV29-1; d_gene: .; j_gene: TRBJ2-7; abundance: few; CDR3nt: TGCAGCGTTGTCACAGGGTACGAGCAGTACTTC; CDR3aa: CSVVTGYEQYF
v_gene: TRBV9; d_gene: .; j_gene: TRBJ1-2; abundance: .; CDR3nt: TGTGCCAGCAGCAAGAGACAGGCCCCCTATGGCTACACCTTC; CDR3aa: CASSKRQAPYGYTF
v_gene: TRBV7-6; d_gene: TRBD1; j_gene: TRBJ2-7; abundance: .; CDR3nt: TGTGCCAGCAGCTTAGGCATCCAGGGGACAGCGTCCTACGAGCAGTACTTC; CDR3aa: CASSLGIQGTASYEQYF
v_gene: TRBV15; d_gene: TRBD1; j_gene: TRBJ2-7; abundance: few; CDR3nt: TGTGCCACCAGCAGACAGGACAGGTACGAGCAGTACTTC; CDR3aa: CATSRQDRYEQYF
v_gene: TRBV5-4; d_gene: .; j_gene: TRBJ2-5; abundance: .; CDR3nt: TGTGCCAGCAGCTTGGAATCCTCTGGGACCCAGTACTTC; CDR3aa: CASSLESSGTQYF
v_gene: TRBV6-1; d_gene: .; j_gene: TRBJ2-1; abundance: .; CDR3nt: TGTGCCATAGCAAGAGTACGGGACGGTCAGTTCTTC; CDR3aa: CAIARVRDGQFF
v_gene: TRBV19; d_gene: .; j_gene: TRBJ1-1; abundance: .; CDR3nt: TGTGCCAGTATAAGGAGGGAATCGGACACTGAAGCTTTCTTT; CDR3aa: CASIRRESDTEAFF
v_gene: TRBV6-6; d_gene: .; j_gene: TRBJ1-5; abundance: .; CDR3nt: TGTGCCAGCAGGCGACAGAGCAATCAGCCCCAGCATTTT; CDR3aa: CASRRQSNQPQHF
v_gene: TRBV4-1; d_gene: TRBD2; j_gene: TRBJ2-3; abundance: .; CDR3nt: TGCGCCAGCAGCCAAGCGGTGATAGCGGGGGGGTTGGGTACGCAGTATTTT; CDR3aa: CASSQAVIAGGLGTQYF
v_gene: TRBV4-1; d_gene: TRBD1; j_gene: TRBJ2-5; abundance: once; CDR3nt: TGCGCCAGCAGCCAACAGGGGGCGCGGGAGACCCAGTACTTC; CDR3aa: CASSQQGARETQYF
v_gene: TRBV7-8; d_gene: TRBD1; j_gene: TRBJ1-1; abundance: .; CDR3nt: TGTGCCAGCAGCTTAAGGACAGGGTCGCCTGAAGCTTTCTTT; CDR3aa: CASSLRTGSPEAFF
v_gene: TRBV19; d_gene: .; j_gene: TRBJ1-2; abundance: .; CDR3nt: TGTGCCAGTAGCATTCCTGGGGGGGTCTATGGCTACACCTTC; CDR3aa: CASSIPGGVYGYTF
v_gene: TRBV6-1; d_gene: TRBD2; j_gene: TRBJ2-5; abundance: .; CDR3nt: TGTGCCAGCAGCTCAGGACTAGCGGGGGAGACCCAGTACTTC; CDR3aa: CASSSGLAGETQYF